The 28 T cell receptor beta chains presented below share a single source sample, sequenced in a study of ipilimumab plus nivolumab after autologous stem cell transplantation. The protocol was immunoSEQ multiplex PCR, while the TCRdb copy is restricted to in-frame clones and leaves out a portion. This table holds 8,000 to 11,000 clones, around 84% found once. This specimen was PBMCs, taken in a trial of ipilimumab plus nivolumab as post-transplant consolidation. All receptors derive from a male donor with diffuse large B-cell lymphoma.

V usage is TRBV6-5 and J usage is TRBJ2-7; the match to TRBD2 covers 12 bases. CDR1 and CDR2 (germline): MNHEY, SVGAGI. The junction had 1 base not matched to a gene; V was cut back by 4 bases and J by 3 bases. The CDR3 is 14 residues long. Written as DNA, the CDR3 is TGTGCCAGCAGTTCGACTAGCGGGGGCTACGAGCAGTACTTC. It translates to CASSSTSGGYEQYF.

This clone has a handful of counts. The V call is TRBV5-1, the J call TRBJ2-5; D is ambiguous. Germline CDR1 SGHRS, CDR2 YFSETQ. Deletions cut 1 base from V and 2 bases from J, with 12 bases between. The CDR3 sequence is 15 residues long. For the CDR3, the DNA is TGCGCCAGCAGCTTGAGCTGGGTGGGGCAAGAGACCCAGTACTTC. Translated: CASSLSWVGQETQYF.

V and J are TRBV28 and TRBJ2-5; unclear D gene. Germline V gene sequence: CDR1 MDHEN, CDR2 SYDVKM. Trimming pared 3 bases from V and 5 bases from J, leaving 13 bases between. The CDR3 totals 14 residues. CDR3 in amino acids: CASSFLQLGETQYF. In DNA form, the CDR3 reads TGTGCCAGCAGTTTTCTACAGTTAGGGGAGACCCAGTACTTC.

Within the sample, this clone is large (0.1 to 1%). This rearrangement joins TRBV4-1 to TRBJ1-1, with 9 bases matching TRBD1. The CDR3 length is 15 residues. Germline loops: CDR1 MGHRA, CDR2 YSYEKL. J gave up 6 bases and V 1 base, and 6 bases lay outside the gene matches. The DNA for the CDR3 is TGCGCCAGCAGCCAAGTCGGGACAGGGCGCCCTGAAGCTTTCTTT. It yields the protein CASSQVGTGRPEAFF.

This clone showed up just a few times. This chain uses TRBV13 with TRBJ2-1; perhaps D is TRBD1 or TRBD2 (6 bases each). Trimming shortened V by 7 bases and J by 0 bases, and 22 bases separated the two germline ends. The CDR3 runs to 18 residues. Looked up from germline, CDR1 is PRHDT and CDR2 is FYEKMQ (reference sequence). The CDR3 coding sequence is TGTGCCAGCATAAGTAGGGGGGATCCACATAGCTCCTACAATGAGCAGTTCTTC. Its translation is CASISRGDPHSSYNEQFF.

This rearrangement joins TRBV28 to TRBJ1-5; TRBD1 aligns across 9 bases. With 2 bases clipped from V and 0 bases from J, the junction kept 14 bases outside the gene matches. CDR3 size: 20 residues. The germline CDR1 and CDR2 sequences are MDHEN and SYDVKM. The CDR3 bases are TGTGCCAGCAGTTTACCCCAGGGGGGGACAGGGAACTATAGCAATCAGCCCCAGCATTTT. This translates into CASSLPQGGTGNYSNQPQHF.

This chain joins TRBV6-5 and TRBJ2-7; either TRBD1 or TRBD2 may fit D (6 bases each). This CDR3 has 14 amino acids. Germline V gene sequence: CDR1 MNHEY, CDR2 SVGAGI. Trimming removed 5 bases from V and 2 bases from J, with 13 bases in between. CDR3 in DNA: TGTGCCAGCAGTCCTCAAGGGGGGACCTACGAGCAGTACTTC. Amino acid sequence: CASSPQGGTYEQYF.

A word on this clone: The same CDR3 is also encoded by other DNA sequences in this sample. The genes are TRBV19 and TRBJ1-2; the match to TRBD1 covers 7 bases. The V segment lost 6 bases and the J segment 3 bases; nucleotides outside the gene matches: 1. Germline loops: CDR1 LNHDA, CDR2 SQIVND (reference sequence). The CDR3 loop spans 12 amino acids. CDR3 DNA sequence: TGTGCCAGTAGGGGGACAGACTATGGCTACACCTTC. Its translation: CASRGTDYGYTF.

By share, this clone ranks as medium-sized (0.01 to 0.1%). The chain recombines TRBV19 with TRBJ2-1, with TRBD2 matching over 8 bases. CDR1 is LNHDA and CDR2 is SQIVND in the germline V gene (reference sequence). The CDR3 is 18 residues long. V trimming: 2 bases; J trimming: 4 bases; junction bases outside the gene matches: 13. This chain's CDR3 is CASSIKRNAGGTYNEQFF. In DNA, the CDR3 is TGTGCCAGTAGTATAAAGAGGAATGCGGGGGGTACATACAATGAGCAGTTCTTC.

With regard to this clone: Other DNA variants within this sample encode the same CDR3. The chain uses TRBV7-3 and TRBJ2-5, with D uncertain. The CDR3 loop spans 13 amino acids. Germline CDR1 and CDR2: SGHTA and FQGTGA. With 2 bases removed from V and 5 bases from J, the gap between germline ends came to 9 bases. CDR3 sequence (DNA): TGTGCCAGCAGCTTAGGCCTGAGGGAGACCCAGTACTTC. Protein product: CASSLGLRETQYF.

This clone appeared a few times. The chain couples TRBV5-1 to TRBJ2-4, with 10 positions matching TRBD2. Germline CDR1 SGHRS, CDR2 YFSETQ. There are 14 residues in the CDR3. The V gene end was trimmed by 5 bases and the J gene end by 8 bases; junction bases not matched to a gene: 7. In DNA form, the CDR3 reads TGCGCCAGCAGGGTCAGCGGGGGGGATCACATTCAGTACTTC. Translation: CASRVSGGDHIQYF. Filled out from reference TRBV5-1 and TRBJ2-4, the complete variable domain reads KAGVTQTPRYLIKTRGQQVTLSCSPISGHRSVSWYQQTPGQGLQFLFEYFSETQRNKGNFPGRFSGRQFSNSRSEMNVSTLELGDSALYLCASRVSGGDHIQYFGAGTRLSVL.

This clone has a handful of counts. The rearrangement joins TRBV18 to TRBJ2-7; tentative D call: TRBD2 (6 bases). V lost 8 bases and J lost 5, with 22 bases in between. Germline CDR1 is KGHSH and CDR2 is LQKENI. The CDR3 is 15 residues long. The CDR3 region is CASQQRQGGRNEQYF. The CDR3 DNA follows: TGTGCCAGCCAGCAGCGGCAGGGAGGTCGGAACGAGCAGTACTTC.

V usage is TRBV10-3 and J usage is TRBJ2-5; no clear D gene. Germline values: CDR1 ENHRY, CDR2 SYGVKD. Trimming stripped 0 bases from V and 1 base from J, with 6 bases between. The CDR3 sequence is 14 residues long. The CDR3 spells CAISESGAQETQYF. The CDR3 region has the DNA TGTGCCATCAGTGAGTCAGGAGCCCAAGAGACCCAGTACTTC.

The J gene is TRBJ2-7, the V gene TRBV23-1; possibly TRBD1 or TRBD2 for D (6 bases each). TRBV23-1 is an open reading frame whose function is uncertain. The CDR3 covers 14 residues. V dropped 3 bases and J dropped 2 bases, with 11 bases sitting between them. This CDR3 reads CASSHPGGTYEQYF. The CDR3 coding sequence is TGCGCCAGCAGTCACCCCGGGGGCACCTACGAGCAGTACTTC.

This chain uses TRBV19 with TRBJ1-5; possible D gene TRBD1, 6 bases. From germline, CDR1 is LNHDA and CDR2 SQIVND (reference sequence). The CDR3 covers 15 residues. The V end lost 3 bases, the J end lost 0 bases, and 9 bases lay between the germline ends. The CDR3 bases are TGTGCCAGTAGTATGGGGGGCGATAGCAATCAGCCCCAGCATTTT. Amino acid sequence: CASSMGGDSNQPQHF. The full variable domain, rest sourced from reference TRBV19 and TRBJ1-5, is DGGITQSPKYLFRKEGQNVTLSCEQNLNHDAMYWYRQDPGQGLRLIYYSQIVNDFQKGDIAEGYSVSREKKESFPLTVTSAQKNPTAFYLCASSMGGDSNQPQHFGDGTRLSIL.

This chain connects TRBV5-8 to TRBJ2-1; D remains unclear. V was cut by 7 bases and J by 4 bases, with 9 bases left in between. The CDR3 length is 12 residues. Germline V CDR1 and CDR2: SGHTS, YDEGEE. CDR3 bases: TGTGCCAGCCGTGGATGGTACAATGAGCAGTTCTTC. It yields the protein CASRGWYNEQFF. Complete variable domain (other parts from reference TRBV5-8 and TRBJ2-1): EAGVTQSPTHLIKTRGQQATLRCSPISGHTSVYWYQQALGLGLQFLLWYDEGEERNRGNFPPRFSGRQFPNYSSELNVNALELEDSALYLCASRGWYNEQFFGPGTRLTVL.

The chain is built from TRBV10-3 and TRBJ1-1; D ambiguous. Germline V gene lookup returns CDR1 ENHRY and CDR2 SYGVKD. The V end lost 0 bases, the J end lost 3 bases, and 14 bases lay between the germline ends. The CDR3 has 16 residues. The CDR3, as DNA: TGTGCCATCAGTGAGTCGATCCCACAACTTTACACTGAAGCTTTCTTT. The encoded protein is CAISESIPQLYTEAFF.

This chain links TRBV7-9 with TRBJ2-2; D perhaps matches TRBD2 (7 bases). Germline values: CDR1 SEHNR, CDR2 FQNEAQ (reference sequence). CDR3 length: 14 amino acids. V was trimmed by 8 bases and J by 5 bases, leaving 15 bases between them. This chain's CDR3 is CASAAGGRTGELFF. CDR3 nucleotides: TGTGCCAGCGCCGCCGGGGGGCGGACCGGGGAGCTGTTTTTT.

This sequence joins TRBV9 and TRBJ2-3; the D gene is possibly TRBD2 (6 bases). CDR1 and CDR2 from the germline V gene are SGDLS and YYNGEE. Trimming removed 0 bases at V and 5 bases at J, with 13 bases between. The CDR3 spans 15 residues. CDR3: CASSVGGLELDTQYF. CDR3 bases: TGTGCCAGCAGCGTAGGGGGACTTGAGCTAGATACGCAGTATTTT.

To note about this clone: Germline is not matched at one junction end, which may reflect a read error. Other DNA variants within this sample encode the same CDR3. The rearrangement joins TRBV7-9 to TRBJ2-1; tentative D call: TRBD2 (6 bases). The CDR3 is made up of 14 amino acids. In germline, CDR1 is SEHNR, CDR2 FQNEAQ (reference sequence). CDR3 sequence (DNA): TGTGCCAGCAGCCTAGCGCTACGGGGGAATGAGCAGTTCTTC. Translating it yields CASSLALRGNEQFF.

The J gene is TRBJ1-2, the V gene TRBV23-1; D possibly corresponds to TRBD1 (5 bases). TRBV23-1 is identified as an open reading frame with a role that is uncertain. This CDR3 has 16 residues. Trimming removed 2 bases at V and 0 bases at J, with 13 bases between. The CDR3 spells CASSQGTAEPNYGYTF. The CDR3 DNA is TGCGCCAGCAGTCAAGGGACGGCGGAGCCTAACTATGGCTACACCTTC.

This chain uses TRBV19 with TRBJ2-1; the match to TRBD2 covers 7 bases. V lost 7 bases to trimming and J lost 9 bases; unmatched junction nucleotides: 9. CDR1 and CDR2 from the germline V gene are LNHDA and SQIVND (reference sequence). The length of the CDR3 is 13 residues. Here the CDR3 reads CASTIGPSGEQFF. In DNA form, the CDR3 reads TGTGCCAGTACCATAGGTCCTAGCGGTGAGCAGTTCTTC.

This clone was seen a few times. The V call is TRBV5-1, the J call TRBJ1-1, with 8 nucleotides matching TRBD1. Losses at the gene ends were 2 bases for V and 2 bases for J; bases not matched to a gene: 2. The germline gives CDR1 SGHRS, CDR2 YFSETQ. This CDR3 spans 14 amino acids. In DNA form, the CDR3 reads TGCGCCAGCAGCTTTTCAGGGGGCAACACTGAAGCTTTCTTT. Translating it yields CASSFSGGNTEAFF.

The rearrangement uses TRBV4-2 and TRBJ2-2, with D perhaps matching TRBD2 (7 bases). The V gene lost 1 base and the J gene lost 4 bases, with 13 bases spanning the gap. Germline-derived CDR1 and CDR2 are LGHNA and YNFKEQ. The CDR3 consists of 16 residues. The CDR3: CASSQAGGRITGELFF. In DNA, the CDR3 is TGTGCCAGCAGCCAAGCCGGGGGGCGAATCACCGGGGAGCTGTTTTTT.

This chain connects TRBV7-9 to TRBJ1-5; no clear D. Germline-derived CDR1 and CDR2 are SEHNR and FQNEAQ (reference sequence). With 1 base removed from V and 7 bases from J, the gap between germline ends came to 8 bases. The CDR3 is 13 residues long. CDR3 residues: CASSLGPGQPQHF. The CDR3 DNA follows: TGTGCCAGCAGCTTAGGTCCCGGCCAGCCCCAGCATTTT. Full variable domain (rest looked up from reference TRBV7-9 and TRBJ1-5): DTGVSQNPRHKITKRGQNVTFRCDPISEHNRLYWYRQTLGQGPEFLTYFQNEAQLEKSRLLSDRFSAERPKGSFSTLEIQRTEQGDSAMYLCASSLGPGQPQHFGDGTRLSIL.

The gene calls are TRBV7-2 and TRBJ1-1; 7 bases are a match to TRBD1. The ends lost 5 bases at V and 5 bases at J; junction bases unmatched: 5. Germline CDR1 SGHTA, CDR2 FQGNSA. This CDR3 is 13 amino acids long. In DNA, the CDR3 is TGTGCCAGCAGCAACCAACAGGGGACTGAAGCTTTCTTT. Its protein product is CASSNQQGTEAFF.

The chain uses TRBV9 and TRBJ1-1; possible D gene TRBD1, 5 bases. CDR1 and CDR2 (germline): SGDLS, YYNGEE. V was shortened by 4 bases and J by 1 base, with 14 bases between the two germline ends. The CDR3 is 15 residues long. The CDR3 region has the DNA TGTGCCAGCAGCTCCGCCGGGGCACCGAACACTGAAGCTTTCTTT. Its translation is CASSSAGAPNTEAFF.

The V call is TRBV19, the J call TRBJ1-2; D is uncertain. The germline CDR1 and CDR2 sequences are LNHDA and SQIVND (reference sequence). The V end was cut by 4 bases, the J end by 9 bases, with 15 bases between. The CDR3 has 13 amino acids. CDR3 nucleotide sequence: TGTGCCAGTAGTAACCCCGAAGTAGAAAGCTACACCTTC. Translating it yields CASSNPEVESYTF.